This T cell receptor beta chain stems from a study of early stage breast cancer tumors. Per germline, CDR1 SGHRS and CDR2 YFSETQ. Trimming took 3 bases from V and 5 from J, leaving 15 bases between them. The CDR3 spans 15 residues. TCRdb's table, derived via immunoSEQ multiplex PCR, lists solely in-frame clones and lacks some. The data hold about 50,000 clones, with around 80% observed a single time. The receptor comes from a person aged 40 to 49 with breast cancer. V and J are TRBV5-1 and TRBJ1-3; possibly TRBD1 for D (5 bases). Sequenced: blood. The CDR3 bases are TGCGCCAGCAGCTCGGCCGGGGGGGAGAGAAACACCATATATTTT. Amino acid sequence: CASSSAGGERNTIYF.